The subject of this entry is one TCR beta chain. Ten or more counts support this clone. Its antigen remains unidentified. Per-nucleotide qualities are absent, and no much larger clonotype sits a single base away. Before undergoing thyroid surgery, none of the patients had been given any kind of treatment. The study retrospectively analysed patient clinical samples collected from the early 2010s to the late 2010s using T-cell receptor beta sequencing. This record belongs to a study of metastatic and nonmetastatic thyroid tumors (dated by TCRdb to about 2020). About the study as a whole: Repertoires were compared across peripheral blood and tumor or nodule tissue samples from malignant and benign thyroid patients. The research as a whole found: In both blood and tumor samples, TCR beta diversity was reported to be significantly higher in malignant tumors than in benign nodules.

Library preparation used PCR. The sequencer was an Illumina HiSeq 4000. The TCR beta-chain CDR3 region of each patient was profiled by high-throughput sequencing. Per the authors' processing: CDR3 differences across clinicopathological groups were used to build a classifier for discriminating distant-metastatic papillary thyroid cancer patients. The Shannon index was used to assess repertoire diversity, and the Morisita-Horn index was used to assess tumor-blood repertoire similarity. TCRdb reprocessed the public reads (quality trimming at Q25 with fastp, clone calling with MiXCR) and kept in-frame beta chains. TCRdb assigned the V and J calls; the authors' analysis was not used. For this sample there are tens of thousands of clones; around 17% appear just once. Around 3.3% of the sample lies in the top ten. The germline V gene (reference sequence) provides CDR1 DFQATT and CDR2 SNEGSKA. The CDR3 sequence holds 16 residues, the cysteine and phenylalanine included. Kept here is only the CDR3 DNA, which spans 48 bases and is read in frame from base 1. V is cut back by 3 bases and J by 4 bases, with 8 bases in the junction unmatched.

The clonotype originates from a female donor with papillary thyroid cancer or a benign thyroid nodule (not recorded which). Some clones in this sample may be carry-over from other donors' samples. Source material: blood. Rearrangement joined TRBV20-1 to TRBJ2-1; 11 bases in between match TRBD2. The CDR3 sequence is CSASELAGGVYNEQFF. The base sequence is TGCAGTGCTAGTGAGCTAGCGGGGGGCGTTTACAATGAGCAGTTCTTC.